This record looks at one TCR beta chain sequence and its context. The antigen remains undetermined. The sample comes from a study of response to subunit inactivated influenza vaccine. Trimming at V came to 4 bases and at J to 0 bases, leaving 11 bases not matched to a gene. Germline-derived CDR1 and CDR2 are DFQATT and SNEGSKA (reference sequence). The CDR3 is made up of 16 amino acids. Study observations and caveats: Few new T cells, the authors suggested, are recruited by each seasonal influenza vaccination.

Via MiXCR, TCRdb re-called the RT-PCR reads, giving one row per CDR3 protein. Among hundreds of thousands of distinct CDR3 sequences listed, about 18% were seen once. Source: PBMCs from blood, taken approximately 5 days after vaccination. The source of this sequence is a man aged 50-59 years who received an inactivated influenza vaccine. The rearrangement joins TRBV20-1 to TRBJ2-7, with TRBD2 identical over 8 bases. The CDR3 loop is CSAKIGLAGRSYEQYF. CDR3 sequence (DNA): TGCAGTGCTAAGATTGGACTAGCTGGTCGCTCCTACGAGCAGTACTTC.